This T cell receptor beta chain was observed in a study of blood T cell repertoires in COVID-19. Study-wide context: Samples came from the United States, Italy and Spain, spanning acute and convalescent COVID-19.

The germline V gene encodes CDR1 SGHRS and CDR2 YFSETQ. This CDR3 has 16 residues. Trimming at V came to 0 bases and at J to 6 bases, leaving 8 bases not matched to a gene. In the authors' workflow: It was from reference gene primer amplification that nucleated cell counts were estimated. Only in-frame clones appear in the TCRdb table, and some are missing; sequencing was by immunoSEQ multiplex PCR. V, J and clone size derive from that table, while D and trimming were established from the DNA sequence. Of roughly 120,000 clones listed, around 85% are singletons. The sample was peripheral blood. The TCR originated in a man in his fifties with acute or convalescent COVID-19. The chain employs TRBV5-1 and TRBJ2-2; the match to TRBD1 covers 7 bases. CDR3 sequence reads: CASSLAPTGIPGELFF. The DNA for the CDR3 is TGCGCCAGCAGCTTGGCCCCGACAGGGATACCCGGGGAGCTGTTTTTT. Full variable domain (outside the CDR3, taken from reference TRBV5-1 and TRBJ2-2): KAGVTQTPRYLIKTRGQQVTLSCSPISGHRSVSWYQQTPGQGLQFLFEYFSETQRNKGNFPGRFSGRQFSNSRSEMNVSTLELGDSALYLCASSLAPTGIPGELFFGEGSRLTVL.